A selection of T cell receptor beta chains follows, all from one sample in a study of blood T cell repertoires in COVID-19. Libraries were prepared by immunoSEQ multiplex PCR; TCRdb keeps only in-frame clonotypes and omits some of them. Found here are more than 100,000 clones, around 89% of them singletons; the top ten hold 3.5% to 4.5%. Input material: peripheral blood. The receptors shown here come from a woman between 55 and 75 years old with COVID-19, enrolled during active disease. Each CDR3 is given with its conserved first and last residue.

CDR3aa: CATSREVDYYEQYF
v_gene: TRBV15
j_gene: TRBJ2-7

CDR3aa: CSASSRWNSPLHF
v_gene: TRBV20-1
j_gene: TRBJ1-6

CDR3aa: CASSYTPNYEQYF
v_gene: TRBV6-5
j_gene: TRBJ2-7

CDR3aa: CASSSGGALPYEQYF
v_gene: TRBV19
j_gene: TRBJ2-7

CDR3aa: CASSEGPGGSGNTIYF
v_gene: TRBV10-2
j_gene: TRBJ1-3

CDR3aa: CSASRDRVQETQYF
v_gene: TRBV20-1
j_gene: TRBJ2-5

CDR3aa: CAISVSGGAGETQYF
v_gene: TRBV10-3
j_gene: TRBJ2-5

CDR3aa: CASRGMRGVNTEAFF
v_gene: TRBV7-8
j_gene: TRBJ1-1

CDR3aa: CASSPQGDYEQYF
v_gene: TRBV18
j_gene: TRBJ2-7

CDR3aa: CASSQPGLDRPQHF
v_gene: TRBV23-1
j_gene: TRBJ1-5

CDR3aa: CASGDRGLSYNSPLHF
v_gene: TRBV6-1
j_gene: TRBJ1-6

CDR3aa: CASSQVSVTSFAGDTQYF
v_gene: TRBV4-3
j_gene: TRBJ2-3

CDR3aa: CASSPTQGQLGGYTF
v_gene: TRBV5-1
j_gene: TRBJ1-2

CDR3aa: CASNDRGYSNQPQHF
v_gene: TRBV2
j_gene: TRBJ1-5

CDR3aa: CASSRTYRDRGGAFF
v_gene: TRBV6-5
j_gene: TRBJ1-1

CDR3aa: CASSLEGRAGYNSPLHF
v_gene: TRBV7-8
j_gene: TRBJ1-6

CDR3aa: CASSFGQGYGYTF
v_gene: TRBV7-9
j_gene: TRBJ1-2

CDR3aa: CASSYPSETQYF
v_gene: TRBV5-1
j_gene: TRBJ2-5

CDR3aa: CAISEGQGVGYEQYF
v_gene: TRBV10-3
j_gene: TRBJ2-7

CDR3aa: CASSATAKAYNEQFF
v_gene: TRBV5-4
j_gene: TRBJ2-1

CDR3aa: CASSLGTGFTEAFF
v_gene: TRBV6-2/TRBV6-3
j_gene: TRBJ1-1

CDR3aa: CASSLVSGGTYNEQFF
v_gene: TRBV5-6
j_gene: TRBJ2-1

CDR3aa: CASSVHPGGENTEAFF
v_gene: TRBV9
j_gene: TRBJ1-1

CDR3aa: CASSLAFQGGGTEAFF
v_gene: TRBV7-6
j_gene: TRBJ1-1

CDR3aa: CASRGQGNEKLFF
v_gene: TRBV5-1
j_gene: TRBJ1-4

CDR3aa: CASSYSPGRGREGYTF
v_gene: TRBV6-2/TRBV6-3
j_gene: TRBJ1-2

CDR3aa: CASSLQLAGGLETQYF
v_gene: TRBV3-1/TRBV3-2
j_gene: TRBJ2-5

CDR3aa: CASSHQAGQGLIDYGYTF
v_gene: TRBV5-1
j_gene: TRBJ1-2

CDR3aa: CASSNMEEKLFF
v_gene: TRBV6-5
j_gene: TRBJ1-4

CDR3aa: CASSTAGEGYGYTF
v_gene: TRBV6-2/TRBV6-3
j_gene: TRBJ1-2

CDR3aa: CATKETGSNQPQHF
v_gene: TRBV10-3
j_gene: TRBJ1-5

CDR3aa: CASSLHFNQPQHF
v_gene: TRBV12-3/TRBV12-4
j_gene: TRBJ1-5

CDR3aa: CASSRTGSNEKLFF
v_gene: TRBV7-2
j_gene: TRBJ1-4

CDR3aa: CASSPQAGRNTEAFF
v_gene: TRBV7-9
j_gene: TRBJ1-1

CDR3aa: CASSSTGWNTEAFF
v_gene: TRBV5-4
j_gene: TRBJ1-1

CDR3aa: CASSLGTNTGELFF
v_gene: TRBV7-9
j_gene: TRBJ2-2

CDR3aa: CASSSKSSKTGGNQPQHF
v_gene: TRBV19
j_gene: TRBJ1-5

CDR3aa: CAWMRDRGNYGYTF
v_gene: TRBV30
j_gene: TRBJ1-2

CDR3aa: CASSMKGLPGNQPQHF
v_gene: TRBV19
j_gene: TRBJ1-5

CDR3aa: CASTRTRGETQYF
v_gene: TRBV12-3/TRBV12-4
j_gene: TRBJ2-5

CDR3aa: CASSEYGTLAGPPGYTF
v_gene: TRBV25-1
j_gene: TRBJ1-2

CDR3aa: CAAGGRLLEETQYF
v_gene: TRBV5-3
j_gene: TRBJ2-5

CDR3aa: CASSPSTRLANTGELFF
v_gene: TRBV5-4
j_gene: TRBJ2-2

CDR3aa: CASSLVAGELFF
v_gene: TRBV12-3/TRBV12-4
j_gene: TRBJ2-2

CDR3aa: CATRTGGRFYYSNQPQHF
v_gene: TRBV10-1
j_gene: TRBJ1-5

CDR3aa: CASSLSGRSGNTIYF
v_gene: TRBV7-6
j_gene: TRBJ1-3

CDR3aa: CASNLGLVGETQYF
v_gene: TRBV2
j_gene: TRBJ2-5

CDR3aa: CASILDGSGTEAFF
v_gene: TRBV6-5
j_gene: TRBJ1-1

CDR3aa: CASSEGGRYNEQFF
v_gene: TRBV25-1
j_gene: TRBJ2-1

CDR3aa: CASSFDRDTGELFF
v_gene: TRBV5-4
j_gene: TRBJ2-2

CDR3aa: CASSFSQGPSEGYTF
v_gene: TRBV7-8
j_gene: TRBJ1-2

CDR3aa: CASSIGQGSRAEAFF
v_gene: TRBV5-1
j_gene: TRBJ1-1

CDR3aa: CASLGQGGSPLHF
v_gene: TRBV6-5
j_gene: TRBJ1-6

CDR3aa: CACNMARGIGYTF
v_gene: TRBV30
j_gene: TRBJ1-2

CDR3aa: CASSGTDRPYEQYF
v_gene: TRBV25-1
j_gene: TRBJ2-7

CDR3aa: CASSPPGQGNYGYTF
v_gene: TRBV6-5
j_gene: TRBJ1-2

CDR3aa: CASSFSKGPPNEQYF
v_gene: TRBV7-9
j_gene: TRBJ2-7

CDR3aa: CASSHGGAEAFF
v_gene: TRBV11-3
j_gene: TRBJ1-1

CDR3aa: CASSLRGDRGNIQYF
v_gene: TRBV5-4
j_gene: TRBJ2-4

CDR3aa: CASSPVTGGEQYF
v_gene: TRBV18
j_gene: TRBJ2-7